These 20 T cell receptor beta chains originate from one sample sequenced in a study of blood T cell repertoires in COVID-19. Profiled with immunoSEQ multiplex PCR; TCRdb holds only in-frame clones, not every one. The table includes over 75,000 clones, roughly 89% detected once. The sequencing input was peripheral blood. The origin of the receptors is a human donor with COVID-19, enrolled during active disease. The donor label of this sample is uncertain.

CDR3 sequence: CASSTGGGSYEQYF. In DNA form, the CDR3 reads TGCGCCAGTTCTACAGGGGGGGGATCCTACGAGCAGTACTTC. The V call is TRBV10-2, the J call TRBJ2-7; D perhaps matches TRBD1 (8 bases). This CDR3 comprises 14 residues. Trimming removed 9 bases at V and 1 base at J, with 16 bases between. The V gene's germline CDR1 is WSHSY and CDR2 SAAADI.

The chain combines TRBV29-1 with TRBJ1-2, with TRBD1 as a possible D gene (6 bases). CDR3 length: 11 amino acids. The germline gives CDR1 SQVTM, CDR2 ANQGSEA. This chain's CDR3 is CSANREDGYTF. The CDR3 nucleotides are TGCAGTGCTAACAGGGAAGATGGCTACACCTTC.

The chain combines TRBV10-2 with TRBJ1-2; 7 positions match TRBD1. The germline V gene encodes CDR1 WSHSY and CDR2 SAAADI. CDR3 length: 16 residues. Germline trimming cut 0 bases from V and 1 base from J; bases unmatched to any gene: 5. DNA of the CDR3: TGCGCCAGCAGTGAGTCTTGGGACAGACTTAACTATGGCTACACCTTC. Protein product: CASSESWDRLNYGYTF.

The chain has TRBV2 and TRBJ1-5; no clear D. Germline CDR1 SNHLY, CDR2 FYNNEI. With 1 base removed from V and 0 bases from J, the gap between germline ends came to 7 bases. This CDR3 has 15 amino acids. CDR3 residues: CASSEVEYSNQPQHF. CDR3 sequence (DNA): TGTGCCAGCAGTGAAGTGGAGTATAGCAATCAGCCCCAGCATTTT.

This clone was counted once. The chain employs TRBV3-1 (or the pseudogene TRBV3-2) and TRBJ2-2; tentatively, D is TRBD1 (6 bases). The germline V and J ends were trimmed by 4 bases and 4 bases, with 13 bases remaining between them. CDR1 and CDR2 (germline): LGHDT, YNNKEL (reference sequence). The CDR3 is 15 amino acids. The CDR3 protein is CASSPFLGGTGELFF. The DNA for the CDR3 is TGTGCCAGCAGCCCTTTCCTAGGGGGCACCGGGGAGCTGTTTTTT.

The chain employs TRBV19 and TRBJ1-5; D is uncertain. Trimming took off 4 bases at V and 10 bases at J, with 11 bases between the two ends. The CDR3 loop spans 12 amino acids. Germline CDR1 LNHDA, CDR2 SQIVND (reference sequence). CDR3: CASSNRGGPQHF. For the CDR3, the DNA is TGTGCCAGTAGTAACCGCGGTGGTCCCCAGCATTTT.

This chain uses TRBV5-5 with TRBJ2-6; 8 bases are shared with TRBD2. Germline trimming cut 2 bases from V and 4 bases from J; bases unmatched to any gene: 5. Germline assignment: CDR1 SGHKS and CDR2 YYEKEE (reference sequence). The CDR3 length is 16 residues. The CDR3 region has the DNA TGTGCCAGCAGCTTTTTCGGGGGGGCCGGGGCCAACGTCCTGACTTTC. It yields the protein CASSFFGGAGANVLTF.

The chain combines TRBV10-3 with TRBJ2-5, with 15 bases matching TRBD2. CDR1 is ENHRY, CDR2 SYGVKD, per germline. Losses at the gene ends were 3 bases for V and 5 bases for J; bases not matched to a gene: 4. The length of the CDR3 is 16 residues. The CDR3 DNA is TGTGCCATCAGTGAAGGACTAGCGGGGGGGCAGGAGACCCAGTACTTC. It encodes CAISEGLAGGQETQYF.

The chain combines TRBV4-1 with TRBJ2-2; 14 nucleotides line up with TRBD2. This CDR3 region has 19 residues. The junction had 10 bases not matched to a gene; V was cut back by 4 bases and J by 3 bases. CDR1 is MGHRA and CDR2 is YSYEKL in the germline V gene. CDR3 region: CASSPLPTSGGEYTGELFF. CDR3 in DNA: TGCGCCAGCAGCCCACTCCCGACTAGCGGGGGGGAATACACCGGGGAGCTGTTTTTT.

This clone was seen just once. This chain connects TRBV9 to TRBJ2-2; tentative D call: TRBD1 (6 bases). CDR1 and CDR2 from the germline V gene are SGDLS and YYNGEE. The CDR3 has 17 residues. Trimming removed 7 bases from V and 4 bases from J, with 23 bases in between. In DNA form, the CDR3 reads TGTGCCAGCCCCCATGGGGAGAACAGGGCGGGCACCGGGGAGCTGTTTTTT. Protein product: CASPHGENRAGTGELFF.

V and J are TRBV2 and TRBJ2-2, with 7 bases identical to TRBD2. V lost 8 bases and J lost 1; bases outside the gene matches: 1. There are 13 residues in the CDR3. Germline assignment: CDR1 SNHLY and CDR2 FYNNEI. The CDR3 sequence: CASAGENTGELFF. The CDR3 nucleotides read TGTGCCAGCGCGGGGGAGAACACCGGGGAGCTGTTTTTT.

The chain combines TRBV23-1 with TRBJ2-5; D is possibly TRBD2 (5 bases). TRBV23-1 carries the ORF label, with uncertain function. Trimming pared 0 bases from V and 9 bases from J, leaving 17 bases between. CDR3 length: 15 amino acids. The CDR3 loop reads CASSQSIEGRKAQYF. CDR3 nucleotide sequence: TGCGCCAGCAGTCAATCAATCGAGGGTAGGAAGGCCCAGTACTTC.

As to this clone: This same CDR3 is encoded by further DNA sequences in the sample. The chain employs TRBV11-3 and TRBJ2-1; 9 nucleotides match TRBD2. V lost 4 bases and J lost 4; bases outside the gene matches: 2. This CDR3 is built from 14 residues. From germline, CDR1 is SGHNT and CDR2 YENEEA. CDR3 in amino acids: CASSSGLAYNEQFF. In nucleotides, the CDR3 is TGTGCCAGCAGCTCGGGACTAGCTTACAATGAGCAGTTCTTC.

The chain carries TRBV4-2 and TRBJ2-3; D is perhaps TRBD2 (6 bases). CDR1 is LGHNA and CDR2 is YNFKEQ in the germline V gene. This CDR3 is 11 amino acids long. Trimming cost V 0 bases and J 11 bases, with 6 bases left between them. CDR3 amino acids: CASSQEGLQYF. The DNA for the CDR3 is TGTGCCAGCAGCCAAGAGGGACTGCAGTATTTT.

The CDR3 reads CASSAAGEHEQYF. The CDR3 bases are TGCGCCAGCAGTGCGGCAGGGGAACACGAGCAGTACTTC. The chain employs TRBV10-1 and TRBJ2-7; TRBD1 might be the D (6 bases). The germline CDR1 and CDR2 sequences are WNHNN and SYGVQD (reference sequence). Trimming cost V 4 bases and J 5 bases, with 12 bases left between them. This CDR3 has 13 amino acids.

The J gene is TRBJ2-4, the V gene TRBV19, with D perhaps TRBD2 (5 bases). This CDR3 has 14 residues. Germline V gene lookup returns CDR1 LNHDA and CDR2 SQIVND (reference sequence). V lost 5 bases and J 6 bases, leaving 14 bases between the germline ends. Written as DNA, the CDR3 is TGTGCCAGTAGTCCCCCGGGGTATGGAAACATTCAGTACTTC. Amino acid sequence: CASSPPGYGNIQYF.

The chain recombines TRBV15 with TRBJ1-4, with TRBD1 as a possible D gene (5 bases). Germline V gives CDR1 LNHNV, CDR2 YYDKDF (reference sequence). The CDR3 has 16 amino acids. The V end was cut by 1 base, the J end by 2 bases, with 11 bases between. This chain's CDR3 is CATSRGRAGTNEKLFF. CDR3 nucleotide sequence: TGTGCCACCAGCAGAGGACGGGCAGGGACTAATGAAAAACTGTTTTTT.

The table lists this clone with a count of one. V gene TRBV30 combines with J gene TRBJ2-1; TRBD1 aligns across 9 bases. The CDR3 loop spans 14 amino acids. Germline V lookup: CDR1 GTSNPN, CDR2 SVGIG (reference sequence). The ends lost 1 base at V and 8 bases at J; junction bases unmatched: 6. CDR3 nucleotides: TGTGCCTGGAGTGGGGGGACAGGGAGGGATGAGCAGTTCTTC. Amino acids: CAWSGGTGRDEQFF.

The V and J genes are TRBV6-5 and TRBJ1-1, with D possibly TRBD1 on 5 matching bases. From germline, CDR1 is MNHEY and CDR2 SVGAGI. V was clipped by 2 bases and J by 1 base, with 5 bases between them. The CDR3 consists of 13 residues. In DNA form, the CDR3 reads TGTGCCAGCAGTTACCAGGGGAACACTGAAGCTTTCTTT. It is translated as CASSYQGNTEAFF.

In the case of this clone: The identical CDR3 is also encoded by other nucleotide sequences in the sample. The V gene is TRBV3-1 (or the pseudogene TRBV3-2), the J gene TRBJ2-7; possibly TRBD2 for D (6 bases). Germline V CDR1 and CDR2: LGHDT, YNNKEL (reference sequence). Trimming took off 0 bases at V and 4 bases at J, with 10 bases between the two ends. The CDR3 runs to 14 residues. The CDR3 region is CASSQDSGGYEQYF. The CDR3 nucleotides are TGTGCCAGCAGCCAAGATTCCGGGGGTTACGAGCAGTACTTC.